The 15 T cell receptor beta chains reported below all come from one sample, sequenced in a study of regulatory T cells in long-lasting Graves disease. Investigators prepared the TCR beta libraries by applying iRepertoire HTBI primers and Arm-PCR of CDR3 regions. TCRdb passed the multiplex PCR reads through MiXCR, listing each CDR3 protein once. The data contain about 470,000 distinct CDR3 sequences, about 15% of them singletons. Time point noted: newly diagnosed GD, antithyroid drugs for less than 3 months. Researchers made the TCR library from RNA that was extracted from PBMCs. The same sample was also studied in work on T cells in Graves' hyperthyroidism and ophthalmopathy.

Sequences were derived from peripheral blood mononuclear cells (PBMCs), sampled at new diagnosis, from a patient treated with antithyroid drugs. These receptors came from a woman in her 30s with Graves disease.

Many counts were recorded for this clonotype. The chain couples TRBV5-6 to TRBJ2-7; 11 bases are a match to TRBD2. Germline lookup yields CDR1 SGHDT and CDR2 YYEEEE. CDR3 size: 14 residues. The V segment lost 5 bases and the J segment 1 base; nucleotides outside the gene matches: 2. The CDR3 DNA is TGTGCCAGCAGGACTAGCGGGGAGTCCTACGAGCAGTACTTC. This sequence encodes CASRTSGESYEQYF.

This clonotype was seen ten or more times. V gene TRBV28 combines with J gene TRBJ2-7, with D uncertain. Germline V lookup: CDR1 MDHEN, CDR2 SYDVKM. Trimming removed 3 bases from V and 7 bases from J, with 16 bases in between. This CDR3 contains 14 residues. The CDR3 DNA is TGTGCCAGCAGTTTGCCAGACGTAGGTGAAGAGCAGTACTTC. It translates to CASSLPDVGEEQYF.

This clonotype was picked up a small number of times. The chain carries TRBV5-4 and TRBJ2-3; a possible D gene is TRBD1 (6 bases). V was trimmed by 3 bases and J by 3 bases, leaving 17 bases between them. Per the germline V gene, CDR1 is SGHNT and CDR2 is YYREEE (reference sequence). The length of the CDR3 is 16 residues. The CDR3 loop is CASSSGQSYTTDTQYF. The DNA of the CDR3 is TGTGCCAGCAGCTCCGGACAGAGCTATACGACAGATACGCAGTATTTT.

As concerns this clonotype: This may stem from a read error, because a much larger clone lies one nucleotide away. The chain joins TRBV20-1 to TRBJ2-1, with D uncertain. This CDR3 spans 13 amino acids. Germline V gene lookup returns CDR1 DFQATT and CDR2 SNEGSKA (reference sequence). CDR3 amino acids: CNARDLSRQEQFF. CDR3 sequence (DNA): TGCAATGCTAGAGATCTGAGTCGGCAGGAGCAGTTCTTC.

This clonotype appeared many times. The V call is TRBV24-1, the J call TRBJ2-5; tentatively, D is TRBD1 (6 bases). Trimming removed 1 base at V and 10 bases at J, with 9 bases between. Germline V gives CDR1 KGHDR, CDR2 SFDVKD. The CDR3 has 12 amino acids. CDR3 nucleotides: TGTGCCACCAGTGATTTAGCGGACAGCCAGTACTTC. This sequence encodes CATSDLADSQYF.

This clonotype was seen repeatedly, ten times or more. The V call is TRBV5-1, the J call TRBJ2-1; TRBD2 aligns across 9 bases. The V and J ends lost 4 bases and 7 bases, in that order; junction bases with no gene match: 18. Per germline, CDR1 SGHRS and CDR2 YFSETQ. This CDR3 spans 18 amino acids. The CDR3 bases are TGCGCCAGCAGCCACTCCCAGGGTCTTAGCGGGAGAGGGAATGAGCAGTTCTTC. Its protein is CASSHSQGLSGRGNEQFF.

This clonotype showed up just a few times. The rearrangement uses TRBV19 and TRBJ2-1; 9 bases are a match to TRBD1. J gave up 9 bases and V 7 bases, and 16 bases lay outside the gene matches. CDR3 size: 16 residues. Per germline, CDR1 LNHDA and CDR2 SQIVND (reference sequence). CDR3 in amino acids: CASTLGRDRVFREQFF. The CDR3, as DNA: TGTGCCAGTACCTTAGGCCGGGACAGGGTATTTCGTGAGCAGTTCTTC.

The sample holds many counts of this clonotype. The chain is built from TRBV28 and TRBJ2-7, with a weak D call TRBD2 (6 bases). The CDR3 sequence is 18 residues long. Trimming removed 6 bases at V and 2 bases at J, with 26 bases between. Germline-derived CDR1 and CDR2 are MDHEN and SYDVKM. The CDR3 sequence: CASSVQARGRGETYEQYF. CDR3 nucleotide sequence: TGTGCCAGCAGCGTACAGGCCCGGGGGAGAGGGGAGACCTACGAGCAGTACTTC.

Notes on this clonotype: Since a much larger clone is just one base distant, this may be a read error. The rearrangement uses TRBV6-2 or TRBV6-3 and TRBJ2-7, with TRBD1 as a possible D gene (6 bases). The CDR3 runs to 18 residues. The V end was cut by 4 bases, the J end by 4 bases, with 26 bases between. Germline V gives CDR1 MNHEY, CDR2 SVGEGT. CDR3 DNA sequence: TGTGCCAGCAGTTCCATTGGACTGGCTGGGACAAGAGGATACGAGCAGTACTTC. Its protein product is CASSSIGLAGTRGYEQYF.

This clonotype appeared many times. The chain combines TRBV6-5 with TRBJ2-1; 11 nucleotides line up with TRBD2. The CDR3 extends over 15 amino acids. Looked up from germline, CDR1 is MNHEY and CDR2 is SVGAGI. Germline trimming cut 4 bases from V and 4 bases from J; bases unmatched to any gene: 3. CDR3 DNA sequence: TGTGCCAGCAGTTTCGGGACTAGCGGATACAATGAGCAGTTCTTC. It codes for CASSFGTSGYNEQFF.

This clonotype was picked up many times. CDR3 nucleotide sequence: TGTGCCAGCAGCCCTGGGGGGCAGGGGGCCTGGGAGCAGTTCTTC. It specifies CASSPGGQGAWEQFF. The chain uses TRBV3-1 and TRBJ2-1; 8 bases agree with TRBD1. Germline-derived CDR1 and CDR2 are LGHDT and YNNKEL (reference sequence). V shed 4 bases and J 10 bases; nucleotides not matched to a gene: 12. The CDR3 runs 15 residues.

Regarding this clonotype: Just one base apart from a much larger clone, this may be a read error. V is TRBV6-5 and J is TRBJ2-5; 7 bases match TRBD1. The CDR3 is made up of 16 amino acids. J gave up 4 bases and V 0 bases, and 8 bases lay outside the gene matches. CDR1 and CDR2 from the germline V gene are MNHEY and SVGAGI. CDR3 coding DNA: TGTGCCAGCAGTTACTCCGGACAGGACCCTTCAGAGACCCAGTACTTC. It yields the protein CASSYSGQDPSETQYF.

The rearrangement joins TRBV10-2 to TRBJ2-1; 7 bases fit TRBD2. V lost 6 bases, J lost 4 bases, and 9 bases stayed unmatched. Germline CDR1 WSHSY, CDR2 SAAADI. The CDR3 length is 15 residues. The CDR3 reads CASSLVGTNYNEQFF. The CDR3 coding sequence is TGCGCCAGCAGCTTAGTTGGGACTAATTACAATGAGCAGTTCTTC.

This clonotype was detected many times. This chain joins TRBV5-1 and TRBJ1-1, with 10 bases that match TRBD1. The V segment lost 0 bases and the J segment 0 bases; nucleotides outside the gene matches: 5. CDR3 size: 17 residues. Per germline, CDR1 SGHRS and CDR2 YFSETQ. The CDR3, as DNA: TGCGCCAGCAGCTTGGCCGGGACAGGGGCGTTGAACACTGAAGCTTTCTTT. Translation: CASSLAGTGALNTEAFF.

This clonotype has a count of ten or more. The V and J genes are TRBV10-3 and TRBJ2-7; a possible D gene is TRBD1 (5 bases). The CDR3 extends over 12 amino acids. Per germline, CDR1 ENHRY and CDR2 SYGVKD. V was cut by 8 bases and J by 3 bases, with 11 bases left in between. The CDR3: CAISTDFYEQYF. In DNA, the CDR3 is TGTGCCATCTCGACAGATTTCTACGAGCAGTACTTC.